The entry that follows covers one T cell receptor beta chain sequence. What this receptor recognizes is not known. It has no much larger one-base neighbor in the sample; base qualities were not kept. TCRbeta CDR3 regions were amplified from genomic DNA using the immunoSEQ Assay, a bias-controlled multiplex PCR. The study's processing was this. Within the assay, amplification of reference gene primers was used to estimate how many nucleated cells each sample contained. To quantify the absolute abundance of each unique TCRbeta CDR3 rearrangement, sequence reads were collapsed and filtered. For each sample, productive Simpson clonality was calculated as the square root of Simpson's diversity index across productive rearrangements. TCRdb limited this immuneACCESS table to in-frame rearrangements with V and J called. A share of clones is missing; checked studies link under half to unresolved V genes, and the rest is unexplained. V and J calls and clone size are as listed in that table; D and trimming were resolved from the DNA. The sample records under 200,000 clones, approximately 88% of which are singletons. The ten biggest clones cover 2.5% to 3.5% of the sample.

The data derive from a study of blood T cell repertoires in COVID-19 (TCRdb year 2020). A note on the overall study: The collaborator samples originated in the United States, Italy and Spain and spanned the acute and convalescent phases of COVID-19. The material from the prospective study consisted of cDNA or gDNA derived from T cells, B-cell-depleted T cells, or PBMCs. Subjects who had been exposed to COVID-19, were actively infected with it, or had recovered from it provided the deeply sampled blood TCRbeta repertoires that made up the dataset. The repertoires were released in a freely available public database intended as a resource for research on the immune response to SARS-CoV-2. Samples came from the ongoing ImmuneRACE study (first 160 participants) plus 1,254 subjects from 6 global collaborators. A de-identified subject ID, COVID-19 status, age in years and sex were almost always included in the sample metadata. Where HLA class I and class II types were available, the types were taken from metadata supplied by the sample provider, not from assay-based typing. The investigation overall reported the following: How much clinical and demographic metadata was included differed by source and by participant, and the metadata was provided uncurated.

According to the germline V gene, CDR1 reads SGDLS and CDR2 reads YYNGEE. V loses 0 bases, J loses 1 base, and the germline ends lie 8 bases apart. The CDR3 sequence holds 14 residues, the cysteine and phenylalanine included. The kept DNA is CDR3 alone, 42 bases in frame from the first base. Each collaborating institution followed its own protocols to collect whole blood in K2EDTA tubes. Collaborator samples were shipped for TCRbeta analysis as frozen whole blood, isolated PBMCs, or DNA extracted from either sample type. Material for sequencing was peripheral blood. This TCR was sampled from a woman aged 55-70 years with acute or convalescent COVID-19. The chain couples TRBV9 to TRBJ2-7, with the D gene too uncertain to name. The DNA reads as follows: TGTGCCAGCAGCGTAGTGCAGGAATCCTACGAGCAGTACTTC. Its protein product is CASSVVQESYEQYF.